Listed here are 28 T cell receptor beta chains from one sample, sequenced in a study of shared clonotypes between healthy human individuals. The table came from immunoSEQ multiplex PCR; TCRdb's copy has only in-frame clones and leaves some out. The data show 2.3 million or so clones, over 85% seen once. Input material: naive CD4+ T cells from PBMCs. The sample's subset: CD45RA+ positively selected. The receptors were gathered from a man in his late teens or twenties in good health. Some clones in this sample may be carry-over from other donors' samples.

This clone appeared a single time. The chain recombines TRBV5-5 with TRBJ1-2, with 8 bases identical to TRBD1. V gave up 6 bases and J gave up 2 bases; unmatched junction bases: 6. The CDR3 is 14 residues long. Germline V gene sequence: CDR1 SGHKS, CDR2 YYEKEE (reference sequence). The CDR3: CASMPRTGNYGYTF. DNA of the CDR3: TGTGCCAGCATGCCCAGGACAGGGAACTATGGCTACACCTTC.

The V gene is TRBV7-9, the J gene TRBJ2-6, with D hard to call. CDR3 length: 16 residues. Trimming took off 5 bases at V and 0 bases at J, with 11 bases between the two ends. Germline CDR1 SEHNR, CDR2 FQNEAQ (reference sequence). The CDR3 nucleotides read TGTGCCAGCAGCCGCCTAATGCCCTCTGGGGCCAACGTCCTGACTTTC. Translated: CASSRLMPSGANVLTF. The full variable domain, with the rest looked up from reference TRBV7-9 and TRBJ2-6, is DTGVSQNPRHKITKRGQNVTFRCDPISEHNRLYWYRQTLGQGPEFLTYFQNEAQLEKSRLLSDRFSAERPKGSFSTLEIQRTEQGDSAMYLCASSRLMPSGANVLTFGAGSRLTVL.

Written as DNA, the CDR3 is TGTGCCAGCAGCTTAGACACGAGCTCCTACGAGCAGTACTTC. This encodes CASSLDTSSYEQYF. This chain uses TRBV7-6 with TRBJ2-7, with unresolved D. CDR1 is SGHVS, CDR2 FNYEAQ, per germline. Between the trimmed V and J ends, which lost 1 base and 0 bases, there was a span of 7 bases. The CDR3 spans 14 residues.

CDR3 protein: CASSQGALWEKLFF. Here the CDR3 DNA reads TGTGCCAGCAGCCAGGGGGCCCTTTGGGAAAAACTGTTTTTT. The V and J genes are TRBV7-9 and TRBJ1-4, with 8 bases fitting TRBD1. The CDR3 sequence is 14 residues long. Trimming took 5 bases from V and 8 from J; bases not matched to a gene: 7. Germline V gene sequence: CDR1 SEHNR, CDR2 FQNEAQ (reference sequence).

V usage is TRBV2 and J usage is TRBJ2-1, with D possibly matching TRBD2 (5 bases). V gave up 6 bases and J gave up 3 bases, with 9 bases separating them. In germline, CDR1 is SNHLY, CDR2 FYNNEI. This CDR3 contains 13 residues. CDR3 sequence (DNA): TGTGCCAGCAGGGACGGGAACTACAATGAGCAGTTCTTC. It yields the protein CASRDGNYNEQFF.

This clone appeared once. The CDR3 DNA reads TGTGCCATCAGTTTAGCGGGAGTCTTAACCTCTAGCACAGATACGCAGTATTTT. This translates into CAISLAGVLTSSTDTQYF. V gene TRBV10-3 combines with J gene TRBJ2-3; the match to TRBD2 covers 9 bases. The CDR3 length is 18 residues. Germline CDR1 ENHRY, CDR2 SYGVKD. The J segment lost 0 bases and the V segment lost 5 bases, leaving 12 bases of the junction unmatched.

The chain recombines TRBV9 with TRBJ2-5; D is undetermined. The germline V gene encodes CDR1 SGDLS and CDR2 YYNGEE. With 0 bases removed from V and 1 base from J, the gap between germline ends came to 10 bases. This CDR3 has 15 residues. Written as DNA, the CDR3 is TGTGCCAGCAGCGTAGCATTTGGCGTCCAAGAGACCCAGTACTTC. Residues: CASSVAFGVQETQYF.

The rearrangement joins TRBV5-1 to TRBJ2-7; 10 nucleotides align to TRBD1. V dropped 2 bases and J dropped 2; count of bases not matched to a gene: 10. This CDR3 has 17 residues. Germline V gene lookup returns CDR1 SGHRS and CDR2 YFSETQ. The CDR3: CASSLPTGTGVAYEQYF. The CDR3 DNA sequence: TGCGCCAGCAGCTTACCAACCGGGACAGGGGTCGCCTACGAGCAGTACTTC.

About this clone: Distinct nucleotide sequences in the sample also encode this CDR3. The CDR3 sequence is CASSSLQGSSYNEQFF. The CDR3 DNA reads TGCGCCAGCAGCTCCTTACAGGGGAGCTCCTACAATGAGCAGTTCTTC. The J gene is TRBJ2-1, the V gene TRBV5-1; 7 bases align to TRBD1. Germline V gives CDR1 SGHRS, CDR2 YFSETQ. V was clipped by 3 bases and J by 0 bases; unmatched bases: 6. The CDR3 sequence is 16 residues long.

The chain uses TRBV10-3 and TRBJ2-6, with 8 bases aligning to TRBD1. Germline V gene sequence: CDR1 ENHRY, CDR2 SYGVKD. CDR3 size: 17 residues. V lost 10 bases, J lost 0 bases, and 11 bases stayed unmatched. The CDR3 coding sequence is TGTGCCACCAAGGACAGGGCCGAAAGCTCTGGGGCCAACGTCCTGACTTTC. Amino acid sequence: CATKDRAESSGANVLTF.

V gene TRBV7-9 combines with J gene TRBJ1-5, with 7 nucleotides matching TRBD1. V gave up 5 bases and J gave up 0 bases; unmatched junction bases: 10. The CDR3 totals 17 residues. Germline CDR1 reads SEHNR; CDR2 reads FQNEAQ (reference sequence). For the CDR3, the DNA is TGTGCCAGCAGCAAAACCCCAGGGGGGGATAGCAATCAGCCCCAGCATTTT. It is translated as CASSKTPGGDSNQPQHF.

This clone was observed a single time. This chain links TRBV7-9 with TRBJ2-4, with TRBD1 matching 8 bases. The CDR3 consists of 15 residues. Germline V gene data show CDR1 as SEHNR and CDR2 as FQNEAQ (reference sequence). V was clipped by 5 bases and J by 1 base; unmatched bases: 4. The CDR3: CASSPGDRAKNIQYF. The CDR3 DNA is TGTGCCAGCAGCCCCGGGGACAGGGCCAAAAACATTCAGTACTTC.

CDR3 protein: CASQVEAGLTDTQYF. For the CDR3, the DNA is TGTGCCAGCCAGGTCGAAGCGGGCCTCACAGATACGCAGTATTTT. The rearrangement joins TRBV2 to TRBJ2-3; perhaps TRBD2 as D (6 bases). Trimming left V 8 bases short and J 2 bases short, with 17 bases between. The CDR3 runs 15 residues. CDR1 and CDR2 (germline): SNHLY, FYNNEI.

The rearrangement joins TRBV4-1 to TRBJ2-3; 9 nucleotides match TRBD2. The CDR3 has 18 residues. Germline V gene data show CDR1 as MGHRA and CDR2 as YSYEKL. Losses at the gene ends were 4 bases for V and 2 bases for J; bases not matched to a gene: 13. The CDR3 DNA reads as TGCGCCAGCAGCCTATTCCCCCGGGGCGGGAGGGCCACAGATACGCAGTATTTT. Translating gives CASSLFPRGGRATDTQYF.

The rearrangement uses TRBV25-1 and TRBJ2-7, with a tentative D call TRBD1 (5 bases). Between the trimmed V and J ends, which lost 5 bases and 6 bases, there was a span of 14 bases. Germline CDR1 is MGHDK and CDR2 is SYGVNS. This CDR3 has 13 amino acids. CDR3 amino acids: CASSPFQGGEQYF. CDR3 nucleotides: TGTGCCAGCAGTCCCTTTCAGGGTGGCGAGCAGTACTTC.

V usage is TRBV5-1 and J usage is TRBJ2-2; D might be TRBD1 (5 bases). CDR1 is SGHRS, CDR2 YFSETQ, per germline. The CDR3 is made up of 15 amino acids. V lost 0 bases, J lost 2 bases, and 8 bases lay in between. In DNA, the CDR3 is TGCGCCAGCAGCTTGGGACAGTTTAACACCGGGGAGCTGTTTTTT. Encoded protein: CASSLGQFNTGELFF.

The chain links TRBV9 to TRBJ2-5, with 8 bases identical to TRBD2. The V gene end was trimmed by 3 bases and the J gene end by 5 bases; junction bases not matched to a gene: 9. The germline CDR1 and CDR2 sequences are SGDLS and YYNGEE. CDR3 length: 15 amino acids. The CDR3: CASSAQAGAVETQYF. CDR3 coding DNA: TGTGCCAGCAGCGCCCAAGCGGGAGCGGTGGAGACCCAGTACTTC.

The chain uses TRBV6-5 and TRBJ1-4, with D hard to call. V lost 5 bases and J lost 10, with 11 bases in between. The CDR3 loop spans 12 amino acids. CDR1 is MNHEY and CDR2 is SVGAGI in the germline V gene. CDR3 DNA sequence: TGTGCCAGCAGTCCAATGGACGGAAAACTGTTTTTT. Translated: CASSPMDGKLFF.

The chain combines TRBV5-1 with TRBJ2-1; 9 positions agree with TRBD1. J gave up 6 bases and V 2 bases, and 6 bases lay outside the gene matches. The CDR3 extends over 15 amino acids. Germline CDR1 reads SGHRS; CDR2 reads YFSETQ. The CDR3, as DNA: TGCGCCAGCAGCTTACCACAGGGGGCAAGCAATGAGCAGTTCTTC. Encoded protein: CASSLPQGASNEQFF.

V usage is TRBV29-1 and J usage is TRBJ2-5; either TRBD1 or TRBD2 may fit D (5 bases each). The CDR3 covers 14 residues. Trimming left V 6 bases short and J 11 bases short, with 25 bases between. CDR1 and CDR2 from the germline V gene are SQVTM and ANQGSEA. CDR3 protein: CSVKGVLAEGEQYF. DNA of the CDR3: TGCAGCGTCAAAGGGGTGCTAGCCGAAGGTGAGCAGTACTTC. The variable domain in full, with the rest retrieved from reference TRBV29-1 and TRBJ2-5, is SAVISQKPSRDICQRGTSLTIQCQVDSQVTMMFWYRQQPGQSLTLIATANQGSEATYESGFVIDKFPISRPNLTFSTLTVSNMSPEDSSIYLCSVKGVLAEGEQYFGPGTRLLVL.

The chain combines TRBV16 with TRBJ2-7, with D tentatively TRBD1 (6 bases). Trimming cost V 0 bases and J 11 bases, with 11 bases left between them. Germline-derived CDR1 and CDR2 are KGHSY and FQNENV. The CDR3 sequence is 12 residues long. CDR3: CASSQSGGIKYF. The CDR3 bases are TGTGCCAGCAGCCAATCAGGGGGAATTAAGTACTTC.

About this clone itself: Different DNA sequences within this sample yield the same CDR3. The chain has TRBV29-1 and TRBJ1-2; D possibly corresponds to TRBD1 (5 bases). The CDR3 covers 11 residues. Germline V gene sequence: CDR1 SQVTM, CDR2 ANQGSEA. Trimming took off 5 bases at V and 6 bases at J, with 10 bases between the two ends. The CDR3 coding sequence is TGCAGCGTTCGGCAGGGTGATGGCTACACCTTC. Its translation: CSVRQGDGYTF.

The chain has TRBV5-1 and TRBJ2-5, with 8 positions matching TRBD2. Germline assignment: CDR1 SGHRS and CDR2 YFSETQ. V dropped 4 bases and J dropped 4; count of bases not matched to a gene: 9. The CDR3 is 15 residues long. The CDR3 region has the DNA TGCGCCAGCAGCGTCAGCGGGAGCCTCGGAGAGACCCAGTACTTC. It translates to CASSVSGSLGETQYF.

The J gene is TRBJ2-3, the V gene TRBV4-3; D gene unclear. The CDR3 runs 16 residues. V was shortened by 0 bases and J by 0 bases, with 10 bases between the two germline ends. Germline V gene lookup returns CDR1 LGHNA and CDR2 YSLEER. The CDR3 DNA sequence: TGCGCCAGCAGCCAAGATCTTCGCTCGAGCACAGATACGCAGTATTTT. Amino acid sequence: CASSQDLRSSTDTQYF.

This clone appeared once. CDR3 region: CAWSVSRGSGSPLHF. CDR3 nucleotide sequence: TGTGCCTGGAGTGTAAGCAGGGGGAGTGGATCACCCCTCCACTTT. This chain uses TRBV30 with TRBJ1-6; TRBD1 aligns across 7 bases. This CDR3 is built from 15 residues. V trimming: 0 bases; J trimming: 10 bases; junction bases outside the gene matches: 9. Germline CDR1 GTSNPN, CDR2 SVGIG (reference sequence).

The chain carries TRBV11-2 and TRBJ2-2, with 10 bases identical to TRBD2. Germline-derived CDR1 and CDR2 are SGHAT and FQNNGV. J was trimmed by 3 bases and V by 6 bases; bases with no gene match: 7. The CDR3 consists of 16 residues. Here the CDR3 DNA reads TGTGCCAGCAGGTCTCTAGCGGGAGCGCACACCGGGGAGCTGTTTTTT. Translating gives CASRSLAGAHTGELFF.

V is TRBV19 and J is TRBJ1-5, with D unclear. The ends were cut back, 6 bases at V and 0 bases at J, with 6 bases in the middle. The CDR3 extends over 13 amino acids. Looked up from germline, CDR1 is LNHDA and CDR2 is SQIVND (reference sequence). In DNA, the CDR3 is TGTGCCAGTAGGAGGAATAGCAATCAGCCCCAGCATTTT. Its protein product is CASRRNSNQPQHF.

The V call is TRBV28, the J call TRBJ1-2; D remains ambiguous. This CDR3 has 12 amino acids. The V end was cut by 7 bases, the J end by 2 bases, with 8 bases between. CDR1 MDHEN and CDR2 SYDVKM come from the germline V gene. The CDR3 DNA reads TGTGCCAGCAAAGCGGGGAACTATGGCTACACCTTC. It specifies CASKAGNYGYTF.